The 20 T cell receptor beta chains reported below all come from one sample, sequenced in a study of cytomegalovirus exposure and HLA in healthy donors. The PCR contained 60 Vbeta and 13 Jbeta primers. The table came from immunoSEQ multiplex PCR; TCRdb's copy has only in-frame clones and leaves some out. The sample has 60,000 to 90,000 clones, about 70% seen once. Sequencing input: PBMCs. These receptors were obtained from a man aged 35 to 55 in good health and CMV-seropositive.

The gene calls are TRBV5-1 and TRBJ1-1; no clear D gene. This CDR3 has 14 amino acids. V dropped 4 bases and J dropped 4 bases, with 14 bases sitting between them. Looked up from germline, CDR1 is SGHRS and CDR2 is YFSETQ. DNA for the CDR3: TGCGCCAGCAGCGATCTAGGTAGAAGCACTGAAGCTTTCTTT. It is translated as CASSDLGRSTEAFF.

This clone was seen only a few times. J is TRBJ1-2 and V is TRBV27, with 7 bases that match TRBD1. Germline trimming cut 5 bases from V and 1 base from J; bases unmatched to any gene: 4. This CDR3 contains 14 residues. Germline CDR1 and CDR2: MNHEY and SMNVEV (reference sequence). CDR3 protein: CASSPGQVNYGYTF. The CDR3 region has the DNA TGTGCCAGCAGTCCCGGACAGGTTAACTATGGCTACACCTTC.

The chain recombines TRBV30 with TRBJ1-4; D is possibly TRBD1 (5 bases). Trimming left V 4 bases short and J 0 bases short, with 12 bases between. CDR1 GTSNPN and CDR2 SVGIG come from the germline V gene (reference sequence). The CDR3 is 15 amino acids. In DNA, the CDR3 is TGTGCCTGGAATAAGAGACAGTCAACTAATGAAAAACTGTTTTTT. It yields the protein CAWNKRQSTNEKLFF. Full variable domain (remainder filled in from reference TRBV30 and TRBJ1-4): SQTIHQWPATLVQPVGSPLSLECTVEGTSNPNLYWYRQAAGRGLQLLFYSVGIGQISSEVPQNLSASRPQDRQFILSSKKLLLSDSGFYLCAWNKRQSTNEKLFFGSGTQLSVL.

This sequence joins TRBV4-1 and TRBJ1-2; possible D gene TRBD1, 5 bases. In germline, CDR1 is MGHRA, CDR2 YSYEKL. Trimming stripped 0 bases from V and 4 bases from J, with 9 bases between. This CDR3 contains 14 residues. CDR3 protein: CASSQDQGSYGYTF. CDR3 coding DNA: TGCGCCAGCAGCCAAGATCAGGGAAGCTATGGCTACACCTTC.

The rearrangement uses TRBV4-1 and TRBJ1-2, with D tentatively TRBD1 (6 bases). The ends were cut back, 0 bases at V and 1 base at J, with 12 bases in the middle. Germline V gene lookup returns CDR1 MGHRA and CDR2 YSYEKL. CDR3 length: 16 residues. As DNA, the CDR3 is TGCGCCAGCAGCCAAGATCTGTCAGGGGATAACTATGGCTACACCTTC. Its protein product is CASSQDLSGDNYGYTF.

In this sample, this clone turned up a few times. This CDR3 is CASTPTAGVVKLFF. The CDR3 nucleotides read TGTGCCAGTACCCCAACCGCGGGAGTAGTAAAACTGTTTTTT. The chain couples TRBV19 to TRBJ1-4; no clear D gene. V lost 7 bases and J 10 bases, leaving 19 bases between the germline ends. This CDR3 contains 14 residues. CDR1 is LNHDA and CDR2 is SQIVND in the germline V gene (reference sequence).

This chain uses TRBV7-8 with TRBJ2-7; D is uncertain. Trimming removed 4 bases from V and 5 bases from J, with 12 bases in between. CDR1 and CDR2 (germline): SGHVS, FQNEAQ. The CDR3 totals 13 residues. The CDR3 sequence is CASSSRLGNEQYF. CDR3 in DNA: TGTGCCAGCAGCTCCCGGTTGGGCAACGAGCAGTACTTC.

The chain's CDR3 is CASSQGGIVGSPLHF. The CDR3 DNA follows: TGCGCCAGCAGCCAGGGGGGGATCGTTGGTTCACCCCTCCACTTT. The V call is TRBV4-3, the J call TRBJ1-6; D is possibly TRBD1 (5 bases). Looked up from germline, CDR1 is LGHNA and CDR2 is YSLEER. Trimming took off 3 bases at V and 9 bases at J, with 15 bases between the two ends. The CDR3 contains 15 residues.

The chain carries TRBV4-1 and TRBJ1-2; possibly TRBD1 for D (5 bases). The length of the CDR3 is 13 residues. V was cut by 4 bases and J by 5 bases, with 11 bases left in between. Per the germline V gene, CDR1 is MGHRA and CDR2 is YSYEKL. CDR3 in amino acids: CASSLPGDYGYTF. The CDR3 bases are TGCGCCAGCAGCCTACCGGGGGATTATGGCTACACCTTC.

In its sample, this clone was seen once. This chain joins TRBV2 and TRBJ1-2, with TRBD1 identical over 10 bases. This CDR3 contains 15 residues. From germline, CDR1 is SNHLY and CDR2 FYNNEI. V gave up 1 base and J gave up 6 bases; unmatched junction bases: 5. CDR3 coding DNA: TGTGCCAGCAGTGAAGTGACAGGGGGCGGTGATGGCTACACCTTC. Residues: CASSEVTGGGDGYTF.

This sequence joins TRBV28 and TRBJ2-5; 9 bases are shared with TRBD1. From germline, CDR1 is MDHEN and CDR2 SYDVKM. This CDR3 is built from 14 residues. Unmatched junction bases numbered 6, after V lost 7 bases and J lost 3 bases. The CDR3 loop is CASTPGTGKETQYF. The CDR3 DNA sequence: TGTGCCAGCACGCCCGGGACAGGGAAAGAGACCCAGTACTTC.

The chain couples TRBV28 to TRBJ2-4; the D gene is possibly TRBD1 (6 bases). Trimming left V 3 bases short and J 10 bases short, with 13 bases between. Looked up from germline, CDR1 is MDHEN and CDR2 is SYDVKM. This CDR3 is 13 amino acids long. CDR3 nucleotides: TGTGCCAGCAGTTTTGGCAGGGGTGGAATTCAGTACTTC. Protein product: CASSFGRGGIQYF.

This clone appeared a single time. The chain couples TRBV10-2 to TRBJ2-7; 9 bases map to TRBD1. The CDR3 totals 12 residues. Germline CDR1 is WSHSY and CDR2 is SAAADI. With V trimmed by 8 bases and J by 6 bases, 5 bases remained unmatched. The CDR3 DNA follows: TGCGCCAGCGGGACAGGGCAAGGCGAGCAGTACTTC. Amino acid sequence: CASGTGQGEQYF.

This clone was counted between two and nine times. The chain uses TRBV6-6 and TRBJ1-1; D remains unclear. CDR1 and CDR2 from the germline V gene are MNHNY and SVGAGI (reference sequence). CDR3 length: 15 residues. The germline V and J ends were trimmed by 6 bases and 5 bases, with 19 bases remaining between them. The CDR3 nucleotides read TGTGCCAGCAGCCGCATGGACGGAGGATGGACTGAAGCTTTCTTT. Its translation: CASSRMDGGWTEAFF.

This rearrangement joins TRBV11-3 to TRBJ2-1, with D perhaps TRBD2 (7 bases). This CDR3 contains 13 residues. Trimming removed 5 bases from V and 9 bases from J, with 14 bases in between. Germline lookup yields CDR1 SGHNT and CDR2 YENEEA. CDR3 DNA sequence: TGTGCCAGCAGCGCAAGGGGGGGCGGTGAGCAGTTCTTC. Amino acid sequence: CASSARGGGEQFF.

The chain couples TRBV7-8 to TRBJ1-2; 7 bases are shared with TRBD1. Germline V lookup: CDR1 SGHVS, CDR2 FQNEAQ. The ends lost 3 bases at V and 8 bases at J; junction bases unmatched: 9. The CDR3 runs to 14 residues. The CDR3 sequence is CASSFGTGEGGYTF. In nucleotides, the CDR3 is TGTGCCAGCAGCTTTGGTACAGGGGAAGGCGGCTACACCTTC.

The rearrangement uses TRBV5-4 and TRBJ2-1; 10 nucleotides match TRBD2. CDR1 and CDR2 (germline): SGHNT, YYREEE (reference sequence). CDR3 length equals 16 residues. Losses at the gene ends were 6 bases for V and 8 bases for J; bases not matched to a gene: 14. For the CDR3, the DNA is TGTGCCAGCACCTACATGCTAGCGGGAGTAGGAGATGAGCAGTTCTTC. This gives the protein CASTYMLAGVGDEQFF.

The genes are TRBV19 and TRBJ1-5; possibly TRBD1 for D (6 bases). There are 16 residues in the CDR3. Germline V gene sequence: CDR1 LNHDA, CDR2 SQIVND (reference sequence). Trimming took 7 bases from V and 0 from J, leaving 16 bases between them. The CDR3 region is CASKQGSTDSNQPQHF. Here the CDR3 DNA reads TGTGCCAGTAAACAGGGTAGCACTGATAGCAATCAGCCCCAGCATTTT.

This chain joins TRBV30 and TRBJ2-7; weak D call: TRBD1 (6 bases). V lost 8 bases and J 0 bases, leaving 8 bases between the germline ends. This CDR3 region has 11 residues. Germline V gives CDR1 GTSNPN, CDR2 SVGIG (reference sequence). The DNA for the CDR3 is TGTGCCGGCAGGGGCTCCTACGAGCAGTACTTC. Protein: CAGRGSYEQYF.

The rearrangement links TRBV30 to TRBJ1-1; 8 nucleotides match TRBD1. V lost 0 bases and J lost 4; bases outside the gene matches: 10. This CDR3 spans 16 amino acids. In germline, CDR1 is GTSNPN, CDR2 SVGIG (reference sequence). CDR3 protein: CAWSVTPTGAITEAFF. CDR3 in DNA: TGTGCCTGGAGTGTCACCCCGACAGGGGCGATCACTGAAGCTTTCTTT.